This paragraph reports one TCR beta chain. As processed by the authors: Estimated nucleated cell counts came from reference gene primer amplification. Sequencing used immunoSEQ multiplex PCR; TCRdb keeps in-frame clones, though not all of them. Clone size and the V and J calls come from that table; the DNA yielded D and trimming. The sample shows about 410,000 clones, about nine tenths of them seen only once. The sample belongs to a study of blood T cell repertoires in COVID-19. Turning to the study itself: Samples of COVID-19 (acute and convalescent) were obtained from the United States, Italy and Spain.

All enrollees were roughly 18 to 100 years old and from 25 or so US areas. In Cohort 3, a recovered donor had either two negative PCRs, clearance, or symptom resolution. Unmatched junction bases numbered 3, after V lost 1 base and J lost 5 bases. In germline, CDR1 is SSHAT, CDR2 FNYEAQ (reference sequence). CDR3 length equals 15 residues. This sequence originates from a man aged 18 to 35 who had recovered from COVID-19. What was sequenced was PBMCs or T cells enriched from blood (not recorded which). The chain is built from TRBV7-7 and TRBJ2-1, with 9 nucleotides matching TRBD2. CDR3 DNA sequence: TGTGCCAGCAGCTTAGTAGCGGGAGCGAACAATGAGCAGTTCTTC. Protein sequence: CASSLVAGANNEQFF.